This is a list of T cell receptor beta chains from one sample in a study of blood T cell repertoires in COVID-19. Measured with immunoSEQ multiplex PCR; TCRdb has only the in-frame clones, and not every one. Here the sample spans around 130,000 clones, roughly four fifths being singletons. Sequenced: PBMCs or T cells enriched from blood (not recorded which). These receptors all come from a man aged 25 to 40 who had recovered from COVID-19. Both conserved end residues are part of each CDR3. A D gene is named only where the DNA matches it firmly. Clone size is given for some rows only: seen once, a few or many times, or a class if the clone is expanded.

clone_size: .
v_call: TRBV6-1
d_call: .
j_call: TRBJ2-7
cdr3_aa: CASSDRGYEQYF
cdr3_nt: TGTGCCAGCAGTGACCGGGGCTACGAGCAGTACTTC

clone_size: once
v_call: TRBV19
d_call: .
j_call: TRBJ2-1
cdr3_aa: CASSIGGRGLNEQFF
cdr3_nt: TGTGCCAGTAGTATTGGGGGGAGAGGGTTGAATGAGCAGTTCTTC

clone_size: .
v_call: TRBV6-5
d_call: .
j_call: TRBJ2-5
cdr3_aa: CASSYQYQETQYF
cdr3_nt: TGTGCCAGCAGTTACCAATACCAAGAGACCCAGTACTTC

clone_size: .
v_call: TRBV19
d_call: .
j_call: TRBJ1-5
cdr3_aa: CASSQLDQPQHF
cdr3_nt: TGTGCCAGTAGCCAATTAGATCAGCCCCAGCATTTT

clone_size: .
v_call: TRBV19
d_call: TRBD2
j_call: TRBJ2-1
cdr3_aa: CASSARLAGALSSYNEQFF
cdr3_nt: TGTGCCAGTAGTGCCAGACTAGCGGGAGCCTTAAGCTCCTACAATGAGCAGTTCTTC

clone_size: .
v_call: TRBV12-3/TRBV12-4
d_call: .
j_call: TRBJ1-1
cdr3_aa: CASSLGRKALTFF
cdr3_nt: TGTGCCAGCAGTTTAGGCCGCAAAGCCCTAACTTTCTTT

clone_size: .
v_call: TRBV2
d_call: .
j_call: TRBJ1-5
cdr3_aa: CASTGLDQPQHF
cdr3_nt: TGTGCCTCTACAGGGCTTGATCAGCCCCAGCATTTT

clone_size: .
v_call: TRBV5-6
d_call: .
j_call: TRBJ2-6
cdr3_aa: CASSLAGAGGPGANVLTF
cdr3_nt: TGTGCCAGCAGCTTGGCCGGGGCCGGGGGGCCTGGGGCCAACGTCCTGACTTTC

clone_size: .
v_call: TRBV10-3
d_call: TRBD1
j_call: TRBJ1-4
cdr3_aa: CAISESTGAGEKLFF
cdr3_nt: TGTGCCATCAGTGAGTCCACAGGGGCGGGGGAAAAACTGTTTTTT

clone_size: .
v_call: TRBV28
d_call: .
j_call: TRBJ2-7
cdr3_aa: CASSSAGQSSYEQYF
cdr3_nt: TGTGCCAGCAGTTCCGCTGGACAGTCTTCCTACGAGCAGTACTTC

clone_size: few
v_call: TRBV6-5
d_call: .
j_call: TRBJ1-2
cdr3_aa: CASSQRTGANYGYTF
cdr3_nt: TGTGCCAGCAGTCAGAGGACGGGAGCTAACTATGGCTACACCTTC

clone_size: .
v_call: TRBV6-6
d_call: .
j_call: TRBJ1-1
cdr3_aa: CASNSPGVLTEAFF
cdr3_nt: TGTGCCAGCAATTCTCCGGGGGTACTCACTGAAGCTTTCTTT

clone_size: .
v_call: TRBV3-1/TRBV3-2
d_call: .
j_call: TRBJ2-3
cdr3_aa: CASSSLQGVGTDTQYF
cdr3_nt: TGTGCCAGCAGCAGTCTACAGGGTGTCGGCACAGATACGCAGTATTTT

clone_size: .
v_call: TRBV11-2
d_call: .
j_call: TRBJ1-1
cdr3_aa: CASSWGGDTEAFF
cdr3_nt: TGTGCCAGCAGCTGGGGGGGAGACACTGAAGCTTTCTTT

clone_size: .
v_call: TRBV5-1
d_call: TRBD1
j_call: TRBJ2-1
cdr3_aa: CASSDPGQLINEQFF
cdr3_nt: TGCGCCAGCAGCGACCCGGGACAGCTAATCAATGAGCAGTTCTTC

clone_size: .
v_call: TRBV11-2
d_call: .
j_call: TRBJ2-1
cdr3_aa: CASSQLGGELNEQFF
cdr3_nt: TGTGCCAGCAGCCAACTAGGGGGGGAGCTCAATGAGCAGTTCTTC

clone_size: .
v_call: TRBV5-1
d_call: .
j_call: TRBJ1-2
cdr3_aa: CASSLSTLNYGYTF
cdr3_nt: TGCGCCAGCAGCTTGTCGACACTTAACTATGGCTACACCTTC

clone_size: .
v_call: TRBV11-2
d_call: .
j_call: TRBJ1-2
cdr3_aa: CASSFRDWNGYTF
cdr3_nt: TGTGCCAGCAGCTTCCGGGACTGGAATGGCTACACCTTC

clone_size: .
v_call: TRBV19
d_call: TRBD1
j_call: TRBJ1-5
cdr3_aa: CASSMGYRDREGNQPQHF
cdr3_nt: TGTGCCAGTAGTATGGGATACCGGGACAGGGAGGGCAATCAGCCCCAGCATTTT

clone_size: .
v_call: TRBV10-2
d_call: .
j_call: TRBJ2-5
cdr3_aa: CASSEYPGVGETQYF
cdr3_nt: TGCGCCAGCAGTGAATATCCGGGAGTGGGAGAGACCCAGTACTTC

clone_size: .
v_call: TRBV9
d_call: .
j_call: TRBJ1-6
cdr3_aa: CASSVDPGRDSPLHF
cdr3_nt: TGTGCCAGCAGCGTAGATCCGGGTCGGGATTCACCCCTCCACTTT

clone_size: .
v_call: TRBV19
d_call: TRBD2
j_call: TRBJ2-5
cdr3_aa: CASSIVLAEETQYF
cdr3_nt: TGTGCCAGTAGTATAGTACTAGCGGAAGAGACCCAGTACTTC

clone_size: .
v_call: TRBV27
d_call: TRBD1
j_call: TRBJ1-6
cdr3_aa: CASSDTGVNSPLHF
cdr3_nt: TGTGCCAGCAGTGATACAGGGGTTAATTCACCCCTCCACTTT

clone_size: .
v_call: TRBV5-4
d_call: TRBD2
j_call: TRBJ2-1
cdr3_aa: CASRDGTTEFTNEQFF
cdr3_nt: TGTGCCAGCAGGGACGGGACTACCGAATTTACGAATGAGCAGTTCTTC

clone_size: few
v_call: TRBV2
d_call: TRBD1
j_call: TRBJ1-5
cdr3_aa: CASRPGQGSKQPQHF
cdr3_nt: TGTGCCAGCAGACCGGGACAGGGCTCAAAACAGCCCCAGCATTTT

clone_size: .
v_call: TRBV12-5
d_call: .
j_call: TRBJ1-6
cdr3_aa: CASGLVADSYNSPLHF
cdr3_nt: TGTGCTAGTGGTTTGGTCGCCGACAGTTATAATTCACCCCTCCACTTT

clone_size: once
v_call: TRBV7-9
d_call: TRBD2
j_call: TRBJ2-1
cdr3_aa: CASSPVGSGRTSTNEQFF
cdr3_nt: TGTGCCAGCAGCCCAGTGGGAAGCGGGAGGACCTCTACCAATGAGCAGTTCTTC

clone_size: .
v_call: TRBV5-1
d_call: TRBD2
j_call: TRBJ2-1
cdr3_aa: CASSRAGSYNEQFF
cdr3_nt: TGCGCCAGCAGCCGAGCGGGATCCTACAATGAGCAGTTCTTC